A selection of T cell receptor beta chains follows, all from one sample in a study of blood T cells in healthy people across ages. TCRdb processed the 5' RACE reads anew with MiXCR; each CDR3 protein has one entry. The data contain 750,000 to 1,000,000 distinct CDR3 sequences, just under 30% of them singletons. The same specimen was also included in a second study, on T cells of mothers and their children.

The specimen was blood. These receptors were obtained from a woman aged 35 to 49 in good health. Each CDR3 is given with its conserved first and last residue. D genes are given only for firm matches. Expanded clones get a size class; other rows say once, few or many, or leave the size out.

size: .; D: .; J: TRBJ2-6; V: TRBV5-6; DNA: TGTGCCAGCAGCTTCTACCCCAGGGGCACATCCGGGGCCAACGTCCTGACTTTC; CDR3: CASSFYPRGTSGANVLTF
size: many; D: .; J: TRBJ2-1; V: TRBV7-9; DNA: TGTGCCAGTAGCTCCCCCATCGACAGTGACAATGAGCAGTTCTTC; CDR3: CASSSPIDSDNEQFF
size: many; D: .; J: TRBJ2-7; V: TRBV10-3; DNA: TGTGCCATCAGTAGCGGGCAGGGTGGGTACGAGCAGTACTTC; CDR3: CAISSGQGGYEQYF
size: many; D: .; J: TRBJ2-7; V: TRBV6-4; DNA: TGTGCCAGCAGAAGCCTACACAATGAAGGGTCCTACGAGCAGTACTTC; CDR3: CASRSLHNEGSYEQYF
size: .; D: .; J: TRBJ1-2; V: TRBV4-1; DNA: TGCGCCAGCAGCCCGCACCCAGGGGACTATGGCTACACCTTC; CDR3: CASSPHPGDYGYTF
size: .; D: .; J: TRBJ2-7; V: TRBV6-5; DNA: TGTGCCGGCAGTTACTCAAAGGTCAATGAGCAGTACTTC; CDR3: CAGSYSKVNEQYF
size: .; D: .; J: TRBJ1-5; V: TRBV9; DNA: TGTGCCAGCAGCCTCGGACAGACAAGCAATCAGCCCCAGCATTTT; CDR3: CASSLGQTSNQPQHF
size: many; D: TRBD2; J: TRBJ2-1; V: TRBV6-4; DNA: TGTGCCAGCAGTGAAGGGACTAGCGAATACAATGAGCAGTTCTTC; CDR3: CASSEGTSEYNEQFF
size: .; D: .; J: TRBJ2-2; V: TRBV7-9; DNA: TGTGCCAGCAGCTTATCAGACCCCGGGGAGCTGTTTTTT; CDR3: CASSLSDPGELFF
size: once; D: .; J: TRBJ1-5; V: TRBV4-3; DNA: TGCGCCAGCAGCCAAGATCTTTTATCTCTTGTCAATCAGCCCCAGCATTTT; CDR3: CASSQDLLSLVNQPQHF
size: .; D: TRBD2; J: TRBJ2-5; V: TRBV27; DNA: TGTGCCAGCAGTTTACTAGCGGGGGGGCCGGGGGAGACCCGGTACTTC; CDR3: CASSLLAGGPGETRYF
size: many; D: .; J: TRBJ2-4; V: TRBV7-9; DNA: TGTGCCAGCAGCTTAATTATAGGGAGCCGAGACATTCAGTACTTC; CDR3: CASSLIIGSRDIQYF
size: many; D: TRBD2; J: TRBJ2-7; V: TRBV20-1; DNA: TGCAGTGCTGGGGGGGATATAGCGGCTAGCTCCTACGAGCAGTACTTC; CDR3: CSAGGDIAASSYEQYF
size: few; D: .; J: TRBJ2-2; V: TRBV6-6; DNA: TGTGCCAGCAGTTTCCGTATGGACAGAGGGGCCGGGGAGCTGTTTTTT; CDR3: CASSFRMDRGAGELFF
size: .; D: .; J: TRBJ2-3; V: TRBV29-1; DNA: TGCAGCGCCGACCCAAGTAGGGGAGCGCAGTATTTT; CDR3: CSADPSRGAQYF
size: .; D: .; J: TRBJ2-1; V: TRBV29-1; DNA: TGCAGCGTTGAACCTGTAGGGACTCCCTACAATGAGCAGTTCTTC; CDR3: CSVEPVGTPYNEQFF
size: few; D: .; J: TRBJ2-7; V: TRBV18; DNA: TGTGCCAGCTCACCATCTCGCTGGGTTATGGGGGATTCGAGTGAGCAGTACTTC; CDR3: CASSPSRWVMGDSSEQYF
size: .; D: .; J: TRBJ1-5; V: TRBV19; DNA: TGTGCCAGTAGTTTTCAGGGGACTAGCAATCAGCCCCAGCATTTT; CDR3: CASSFQGTSNQPQHF
size: .; D: .; J: TRBJ2-7; V: TRBV28; DNA: TGTGCCAGCAGTCGTAGGACGGTTCCCTCCTACGAGCAGTACTTC; CDR3: CASSRRTVPSYEQYF
size: .; D: TRBD1; J: TRBJ2-7; V: TRBV29-1; DNA: TGCAGCGCCCTCCTGGGACAGGGATCCTACGAGCAGTACTTC; CDR3: CSALLGQGSYEQYF
size: .; D: .; J: TRBJ2-5; V: TRBV12-5; DNA: TGTGCTAGTGGTCACGACCCGGCCGGACAGACCCAGTACTTC; CDR3: CASGHDPAGQTQYF
size: .; D: TRBD1; J: TRBJ1-5; V: TRBV5-1; DNA: TGCGCCAGCGGTAAACCTGACAGGGGCCACAATCGGCCCCAGCATTTT; CDR3: CASGKPDRGHNRPQHF
size: few; D: TRBD1; J: TRBJ2-7; V: TRBV4-1; DNA: TGCGCCAGCAGCCTAAAGGGGATAGGGGGCGCTGGGTACGAGCAGTACTTC; CDR3: CASSLKGIGGAGYEQYF
size: few; D: .; J: TRBJ2-1; V: TRBV2; DNA: TGTGCCAGCAGTGCTAACAGACTCTCCTACAATGAGCAGTTCTTC; CDR3: CASSANRLSYNEQFF
size: .; D: TRBD2; J: TRBJ2-1; V: TRBV20-1; DNA: TGCAGTGCTAGAGACACACTAGCGGGGGCCCTCCCGTCCTACAATGAGCAGTTCTTC; CDR3: CSARDTLAGALPSYNEQFF
size: many; D: .; J: TRBJ1-1; V: TRBV20-1; DNA: TGCAGTGCTAGAGATCCGCGGGGGGGGAACACTGAAGCTTTCTTT; CDR3: CSARDPRGGNTEAFF
size: few; D: TRBD1; J: TRBJ2-1; V: TRBV2; DNA: TGTGTCAGCAGAGCGGACAGGGGTGAGCAGTTCTTC; CDR3: CVSRADRGEQFF
size: many; D: .; J: TRBJ2-7; V: TRBV7-2; DNA: TGTGCCAGCAGCTTAGTAACGACAGTCCCTACCTACGAGCAGTACTTC; CDR3: CASSLVTTVPTYEQYF
size: few; D: .; J: TRBJ2-5; V: TRBV7-2; DNA: TGTGCCAGCAGCGCCCAGGTGGAGACCCAGTACTTC; CDR3: CASSAQVETQYF
size: many; D: TRBD2; J: TRBJ2-1; V: TRBV7-9; DNA: TGTGCCAGCAGCTCCGGGAGCGGGGGAGTGAATGAGCAGTTCTTC; CDR3: CASSSGSGGVNEQFF
size: few; D: .; J: TRBJ1-2; V: TRBV28; DNA: TGTGCCAGCAGTTCACAGGAGCCTCAGAGCTACACCTTC; CDR3: CASSSQEPQSYTF
size: .; D: .; J: TRBJ1-6; V: TRBV27; DNA: TGTGCCAGCATGGAGGTGCGCGGCGGGTTATCACCCCTCCACTTT; CDR3: CASMEVRGGLSPLHF
size: .; D: TRBD1; J: TRBJ1-1; V: TRBV6-2/TRBV6-3; DNA: TGTGCCAGCAGTTACAAATTAACAGGGGGCGCGGGACACACTGAAGCTTTCTTT; CDR3: CASSYKLTGGAGHTEAFF
size: .; D: TRBD1; J: TRBJ2-1; V: TRBV12-3/TRBV12-4; DNA: TGTGCCAGCAGTTTAACACAGGGGGCCGGGAACGAGCAGTTCTTC; CDR3: CASSLTQGAGNEQFF
size: .; D: .; J: TRBJ1-2; V: TRBV28; DNA: TGTGCCACCGCCGGGAGGGACTATGGCTACACCTTC; CDR3: CATAGRDYGYTF
size: .; D: .; J: TRBJ2-3; V: TRBV20-1; DNA: TGCAGTGCTAAGACTCGCACAGATACGCAGTATTTT; CDR3: CSAKTRTDTQYF
size: few; D: .; J: TRBJ2-1; V: TRBV4-1; DNA: TGCGCCAGCAGCCAAGTAGGGGCGCGGACCTACAATGAGCAGTTCTTC; CDR3: CASSQVGARTYNEQFF
size: .; D: TRBD1; J: TRBJ1-5; V: TRBV28; DNA: TGTGCCAGCAAACTCCGGGACAGGGTCCATCAGCCCCAGCATTTT; CDR3: CASKLRDRVHQPQHF
size: many; D: .; J: TRBJ2-4; V: TRBV12-3/TRBV12-4; DNA: TGTGCCAGCAGATTTGACGGGGCCAAAAACATTCAGTACTTC; CDR3: CASRFDGAKNIQYF
size: .; D: .; J: TRBJ1-1; V: TRBV6-1; DNA: TGTGCCAGCAGTGAATTAGGGCACCACACTGAAGCTTTCTTT; CDR3: CASSELGHHTEAFF
size: .; D: TRBD1; J: TRBJ2-7; V: TRBV28; DNA: TGTGCCAGCAGTGGGACAGGGGGCCACCCCAGGAGCTCCTACGAGCAGTACTTC; CDR3: CASSGTGGHPRSSYEQYF
size: .; D: TRBD1; J: TRBJ2-1; V: TRBV12-3/TRBV12-4; DNA: TGTGCCAGCAGCCCCGGACAGGGGGCGAGGTTCCTCTCCCGCAATGAGCAGTTCTTC; CDR3: CASSPGQGARFLSRNEQFF
size: .; D: .; J: TRBJ2-1; V: TRBV3-1; DNA: TGTGCCAGCAGCCACCCTCTCCGTCGGGGTGAGCAGTTCTTC; CDR3: CASSHPLRRGEQFF
size: many; D: .; J: TRBJ2-7; V: TRBV11-2; DNA: TGTGCCAGCAGCTTAGCGGATGAGGGCTACTACGAGCAGTACTTC; CDR3: CASSLADEGYYEQYF
size: many; D: .; J: TRBJ2-7; V: TRBV12-3/TRBV12-4; DNA: TGTGCCAGCAGTTTGAGGGCTGGTACTTCCTACGAGCAGTACTTC; CDR3: CASSLRAGTSYEQYF